Listed below are T cell receptor beta chains from one sample, sequenced in a study of blood T cell repertoires in COVID-19. Profiled with immunoSEQ multiplex PCR; TCRdb holds only in-frame clones, not every one. The sample includes about 220,000 clones, about 80% of them seen just once. The sequenced sample was PBMCs or T cells enriched from blood (not recorded which). The receptors were gathered from a woman aged 50 to 65 who had been exposed to COVID-19. Both conserved end residues are part of each CDR3. Each record gives: V gene, J gene, D gene, clone size, CDR3 DNA, CDR3 protein. The D gene is left open where the match is weak. Rows may omit the clone size; those that give it use once, few, many or a size class.

TRBV27	TRBJ2-7	TRBD2	-	TGTGCCAGCAGTCAAACTACCGGGACTAGCGGGCGCGAGCAGTACTTC	CASSQTTGTSGREQYF
TRBV5-6	TRBJ1-6	TRBD1	few	TGTGCCAGCAGCTTGTCCGGGACAGCGTATTCACCCCTCCACTTT	CASSLSGTAYSPLHF
TRBV19	TRBJ2-1	TRBD2	-	TGTGCCAGTAGTAGACTAGCGGGCCCCAATGAGCAGTTCTTC	CASSRLAGPNEQFF
TRBV29-1	TRBJ2-3	-	-	TGCAGCGTTGCAGCTTTTGACTTCACAGATACGCAGTATTTT	CSVAAFDFTDTQYF
TRBV9	TRBJ1-1	-	-	TGTGCCAGCAGCGTAGGCACCCCCAGGGGAAACACTGAAGCTTTCTTT	CASSVGTPRGNTEAFF
TRBV6-4	TRBJ1-5	-	-	TGTGCCAGCAGTCAGGAAGCAGGTCAGCCCCAGCATTTT	CASSQEAGQPQHF
TRBV14	TRBJ2-5	TRBD2	-	TGTGCCAGCAGCCCTCTTCTGGGCGGGGGGCCCCGGGAGACCCAGTACTTC	CASSPLLGGGPRETQYF
TRBV14	TRBJ1-2	TRBD1	-	TGTGCCAGCAGCCACTCCGATGGACAGGGGAAATACGGCTACACCTTC	CASSHSDGQGKYGYTF
TRBV5-1	TRBJ1-3	-	-	TGCGCCAGCAGGGAAGGTGGAGACACCATATATTTT	CASREGGDTIYF
TRBV3-1/TRBV3-2	TRBJ2-7	TRBD2	few	TGTGCCAGCAGCTTGACTAGCGGGGGAGCTCAGCAGTACTTC	CASSLTSGGAQQYF
TRBV2	TRBJ1-5	-	-	TGTGCCAGCAGTGAAACAGACGAGAATCAGCCCCAGCATTTT	CASSETDENQPQHF
TRBV18	TRBJ1-6	TRBD1	-	TGTGCCAGCTCCCCGGGACAGCATAATTCACCCCTCCACTTT	CASSPGQHNSPLHF
TRBV7-9	TRBJ1-1	TRBD1	-	TGTGCCAGCAGCTTAGAGGGCAGGGGGACTGAAGCTTTCTTT	CASSLEGRGTEAFF
TRBV5-1	TRBJ2-7	-	-	TGCGCCAGCGGCCCAGCGGATTACGAGCAGTACTTC	CASGPADYEQYF
TRBV6-4	TRBJ2-3	-	many	TGTGCCAGCAGCCGGGACACGTCCCACACAGATACGCAGTATTTT	CASSRDTSHTDTQYF
TRBV6-2/TRBV6-3	TRBJ2-7	-	-	TGTGCCAGCAGTTACCACCGGGACTTCGAGTCGTACGAGCAGTACTTC	CASSYHRDFESYEQYF
TRBV7-2	TRBJ2-1	TRBD1	-	TGTGCCAGCAGCCGGGCCGGTTGGGGACAGGGGAATGAGCAGTTCTTC	CASSRAGWGQGNEQFF
TRBV27	TRBJ2-7	-	-	TGTGCCAGCAGCCCCGACTCCTCGATGGCCTACGAGCAGTACTTC	CASSPDSSMAYEQYF
TRBV5-6	TRBJ2-5	-	-	TGTGCCAGCAGCTTGGCCCGTCCCCCAGAGACCCAGTACTTC	CASSLARPPETQYF
TRBV25-1	TRBJ2-1	-	-	TGTGCCAGCAGTGAATATCATGAGCCTAGCGCGCCCAATGAGCAGTTCTTC	CASSEYHEPSAPNEQFF
TRBV28	TRBJ2-3	TRBD1	-	TGTGCCAGCACGGGGTCGGGGACAGGGCTTCATACGCAGTATTTT	CASTGSGTGLHTQYF
TRBV9	TRBJ1-1	TRBD1	-	TGTGCCAGCAGCGAGCGACCGGGACAGGGGGCGAAGGCTTTCTTT	CASSERPGQGAKAFF
TRBV5-1	TRBJ1-6	-	-	TGCGCCAGCAGCTTGGATGCCGGGAGCTCATCACCCCTCCACTTT	CASSLDAGSSSPLHF
TRBV5-6	TRBJ1-3	-	-	TGTGCCAGCAGCCTTGGAACAGGAGTCTCTGGAAACACCATATATTTT	CASSLGTGVSGNTIYF
TRBV6-5	TRBJ1-1	-	-	TGTGCCAGCAGTTACGCTTCTAGGGGATACGAAGCTTTCTTT	CASSYASRGYEAFF
TRBV19	TRBJ1-2	-	-	-	CASSPRQGSVPGYTF
TRBV2	TRBJ1-2	TRBD1	-	TGTGCCAGTGAGGGACAGGGGTCTAACTATGGCTACACCTTC	CASEGQGSNYGYTF
TRBV5-4	TRBJ2-5	TRBD2	-	TGTGCCAGCAGCTCCGGGACTACACATGTGGAGACCCAGTACTTC	CASSSGTTHVETQYF
TRBV28	TRBJ1-6	-	-	TGTGCCAGCAGTTTTTCCCAGCGATCGCCACCCCTCCACTTT	CASSFSQRSPPLHF
TRBV28	TRBJ1-6	-	once	TGTGCCAGCAGTTTACCAGGACCGAGGGCCAATTCACCCCTCCACTTT	CASSLPGPRANSPLHF
TRBV5-1	TRBJ1-2	TRBD1	few	TGCGCCAGCAGCTTGGGGGGACAGGGTAACGGCTACACCTTC	CASSLGGQGNGYTF
TRBV19	TRBJ1-5	TRBD1	-	TGTGCCAGTAGTCCCGGACAGGGGAGGGGACTCTATCAGCCCCAGCATTTT	CASSPGQGRGLYQPQHF
TRBV28	TRBJ2-1	-	-	TGTGCCAGCTCAACAAGGGGGAGGGCCCGACTCGGGGTCAATGAGCAGTTCTTC	CASSTRGRARLGVNEQFF
TRBV12-3/TRBV12-4	TRBJ2-6	-	once	TGTGCCAGCAGACCGGGGGAGTTAAGCGTCCTGACTTTC	CASRPGELSVLTF
TRBV9	TRBJ2-2	TRBD2	few	TGTGCCAGCAGCGATAGTTGGACTAGCGACACCGGGGAGCTGTTTTTT	CASSDSWTSDTGELFF
TRBV28	TRBJ1-3	-	-	TGTGCCAGCAACCCGGTTATCGAAAACACCATATATTTT	CASNPVIENTIYF
TRBV5-1	TRBJ1-1	-	-	TGCGCCAGCAGCTTGTCGGGTGAAGCTTTCTTT	CASSLSGEAFF
TRBV15	TRBJ2-7	TRBD1	-	TGTGCCACCAGCAGAGTCCGGACAGGGTCTAACGAGCAGTACTTC	CATSRVRTGSNEQYF